These T cell receptor beta chains were read from a single sample in a study of shared clonotypes between healthy human individuals. Using immunoSEQ multiplex PCR, the repertoire was profiled, and TCRdb retains in-frame clones only, with some absent. The table lists approximately 1.9 million clones, about 93% of them singletons. Sequenced input: naive CD8+ T cells from PBMCs. These receptors came from a man aged 18 to 29 in good health. Some clones in this sample may be carry-over from other donors' samples. CDR3s include the opening cysteine and the closing phenylalanine or tryptophan. The D gene is left open where the match is weak. Some rows have no size entry. The others give once, few or many, or a class for an expanded clone.

D: NA; V: TRBV10-2; size: NA; J: TRBJ1-2; DNA: TGCGCCAGCAGTGAGTCGCCAGGGTCTGGGTATGGCTACACCTTC; CDR3: CASSESPGSGYGYTF
D: NA; V: TRBV27; size: NA; J: TRBJ1-1; DNA: TGTGCCAGCAGTTTTGGCGCGTTAGCTGAAGCTTTCTTT; CDR3: CASSFGALAEAFF
D: TRBD1; V: TRBV19; size: NA; J: TRBJ2-2; DNA: TGTGCCAGTAGTTTCCACAGGGGCTCGACCGGGGAGCTGTTTTTT; CDR3: CASSFHRGSTGELFF
D: NA; V: TRBV7-8; size: NA; J: TRBJ2-1; DNA: TGTGCCAGCAGCTTAGTGAATGCGGGATCAGCTGCGAATGAGCAGTTCTTC; CDR3: CASSLVNAGSAANEQFF
D: NA; V: TRBV6-1; size: once; J: TRBJ1-1; DNA: TGTGCCAGCAGTGACATATATCCGCTTGAGACTGAAGCTTTCTTT; CDR3: CASSDIYPLETEAFF
D: NA; V: TRBV6-6; size: NA; J: TRBJ2-7; DNA: TGTGCCAGCAGTTTCGCATACCCCTACGAGCAGTACTTC; CDR3: CASSFAYPYEQYF
D: TRBD1; V: TRBV29-1; size: NA; J: TRBJ2-7; DNA: TGCAGCGCGACACCACGGACAGGCCCCTCCTACGAGCAGTACTTC; CDR3: CSATPRTGPSYEQYF
D: TRBD1; V: TRBV6-1; size: NA; J: TRBJ1-4; DNA: TGTGCCAGCAGTGAAAAGGGGACAGGTTTTGAAAAACTGTTTTTT; CDR3: CASSEKGTGFEKLFF
D: NA; V: TRBV4-3; size: NA; J: TRBJ2-7; DNA: TGCGCCAGCAGCCAAGACAGGACCCCCGGCGAGCAGTACTTC; CDR3: CASSQDRTPGEQYF
D: TRBD2; V: TRBV27; size: NA; J: TRBJ2-2; DNA: TGTGCCAGCAGTTCCACTAGGACTAGGGCCGGGGAGCTGTTTTTT; CDR3: CASSSTRTRAGELFF